This T cell receptor beta chain is drawn from a study of blood T cell repertoires in COVID-19. For recovered donors of Cohort 3, there were two negative PCRs, clearance, or symptom resolution. Measured with immunoSEQ multiplex PCR; TCRdb has only the in-frame clones, and not every one. The sample records some 330,000 clones, under 95% being singletons. The origin of this receptor is a woman between 25 and 40 years old who had recovered from COVID-19. The sample taken for sequencing was PBMCs or T cells enriched from blood (not recorded which).

The CDR3 loop is CASSFWSGRELDTGELFF. The CDR3 coding sequence is TGTGCCAGTAGTTTTTGGTCCGGTCGTGAGTTAGACACCGGGGAGCTGTTTTTT. The genes are TRBV19 and TRBJ2-2; D is undetermined. Germline assignment: CDR1 LNHDA and CDR2 SQIVND (reference sequence). CDR3 length: 18 residues. Trimming took 5 bases from V and 3 from J, leaving 22 bases between them.